Listed here are 7 T cell receptor beta chains from one sample, sequenced in a study of shared clonotypes between healthy human individuals. Only in-frame clones appear in the TCRdb table, and some are missing; sequencing was by immunoSEQ multiplex PCR. The sample gives about 960,000 clones, 70% to 85% of which show up once; approximately 1.5% is in the top ten. Material: memory CD4+ T cells sorted from blood. Subset of the sample: CD45RA-negative fraction. These receptors were taken from a man younger than 30 in good health.

On this clone itself: Distinct nucleotide sequences in the sample also encode this CDR3. The chain is built from TRBV15 and TRBJ1-3; D is possibly TRBD1 (5 bases). Germline values: CDR1 LNHNV, CDR2 YYDKDF (reference sequence). The CDR3 consists of 14 residues. The V gene lost 4 bases and the J gene lost 4 bases, with 11 bases spanning the gap. This CDR3 reads CATSIGGSGNTIYF. In DNA, the CDR3 is TGTGCCACCAGCATCGGGGGGAGCGGAAACACCATATATTTT.

The genes are TRBV5-1 and TRBJ1-4; D is ambiguous. Trimming pared 6 bases from V and 4 bases from J, leaving 16 bases between. This CDR3 spans 15 amino acids. Germline V gives CDR1 SGHRS, CDR2 YFSETQ. The CDR3: CASKPDGTSNEKLFF. CDR3 in DNA: TGCGCCAGCAAACCGGACGGAACCAGTAATGAAAAACTGTTTTTT.

The chain joins TRBV2 to TRBJ2-5; a weak D match, TRBD1 (7 bases). Germline lookup yields CDR1 SNHLY and CDR2 FYNNEI. The V and J ends lost 6 bases and 2 bases respectively, with 16 bases between them. This CDR3 is built from 15 residues. The CDR3 DNA is TGTGCCAGCAGCCCCGGGGGACAGAGTCAAGAGACCCAGTACTTC. This codes for CASSPGGQSQETQYF. The whole variable domain, filled in from reference TRBV2 and TRBJ2-5, reads EPEVTQTPSHQVTQMGQEVILRCVPISNHLYFYWYRQILGQKVEFLVSFYNNEISEKSEIFDDQFSVERPDGSNFTLKIRSTKLEDSAMYFCASSPGGQSQETQYFGPGTRLLVL.

As DNA, the CDR3 is TGTGCCAGCAGCCAACAGGGAGGGGGTACGCAGTATTTT. Its protein product is CASSQQGGGTQYF. V and J are TRBV7-2 and TRBJ2-3, with D possibly being TRBD2 (7 bases). Trimming pared 5 bases from V and 8 bases from J, leaving 14 bases between. The germline CDR1 and CDR2 sequences are SGHTA and FQGNSA. The CDR3 extends over 13 amino acids.

This chain connects TRBV4-3 to TRBJ2-1, with 7 bases that match TRBD2. The V and J ends lost 6 bases and 4 bases, in that order; junction bases with no gene match: 6. CDR3 length: 14 residues. Germline loops: CDR1 LGHNA, CDR2 YSLEER. CDR3 residues: CASSPAGAYNEQFF. The CDR3 DNA follows: TGCGCCAGCAGTCCGGCGGGAGCTTACAATGAGCAGTTCTTC.

V is TRBV5-4 and J is TRBJ2-6, with unresolved D. The CDR3 totals 15 residues. From germline, CDR1 is SGHNT and CDR2 YYREEE (reference sequence). V lost 0 bases and J 1 base, leaving 5 bases between the germline ends. CDR3 sequence reads: CASSLDQSGANVLTF. In DNA form, the CDR3 reads TGTGCCAGCAGCTTGGACCAGTCTGGGGCCAACGTCCTGACTTTC. The whole variable domain, filled in from reference TRBV5-4 and TRBJ2-6, reads ETGVTQSPTHLIKTRGQQVTLRCSSQSGHNTVSWYQQALGQGPQFIFQYYREEENGRGNFPPRFSGLQFPNYSSELNVNALELDDSALYLCASSLDQSGANVLTFGAGSRLTVL.

The chain joins TRBV5-1 to TRBJ2-3; D unclear. The germline CDR1 and CDR2 sequences are SGHRS and YFSETQ. V lost 7 bases and J 4 bases, leaving 10 bases between the germline ends. There are 12 residues in the CDR3. The CDR3 DNA reads TGCGCCAGCCTAGACGAGGCAGATACGCAGTATTTT. It specifies CASLDEADTQYF.